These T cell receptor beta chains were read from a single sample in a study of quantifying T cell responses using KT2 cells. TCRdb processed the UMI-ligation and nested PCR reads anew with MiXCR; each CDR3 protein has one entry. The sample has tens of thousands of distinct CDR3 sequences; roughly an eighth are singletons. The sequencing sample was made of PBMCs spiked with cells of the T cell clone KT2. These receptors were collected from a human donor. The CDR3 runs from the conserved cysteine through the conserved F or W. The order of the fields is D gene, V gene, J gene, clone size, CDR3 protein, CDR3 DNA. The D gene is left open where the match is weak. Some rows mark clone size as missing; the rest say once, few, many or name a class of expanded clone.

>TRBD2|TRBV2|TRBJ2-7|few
CARATSVKGEQYF
TGTGCCAGGGCGACTAGCGTCAAAGGCGAGCAGTACTTC
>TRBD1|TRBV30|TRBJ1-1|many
CAWSVGQQMEGFF
TGTGCCTGGAGTGTGGGACAGCAAATGGAAGGTTTCTTT
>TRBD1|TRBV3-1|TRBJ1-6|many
CASSQGQGVNNSPLHF
TGTGCCAGCAGCCAGGGACAGGGGGTTAATAATTCACCCCTCCACTTT
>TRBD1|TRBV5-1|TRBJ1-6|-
CASSLGGQGPSSLHF
TGCGCCAGCAGCTTGGGGGGACAGGGGCCTTCGTCCCTCCACTTT
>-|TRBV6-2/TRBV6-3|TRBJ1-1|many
CASSIRGRLEGTEAFF
TGTGCCAGCTCAATACGAGGACGGTTAGAGGGCACTGAAGCTTTCTTT
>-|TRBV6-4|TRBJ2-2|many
CASSSGNTGELFF
TGTGCCAGCAGTAGCGGGAACACCGGGGAGCTGTTTTTT
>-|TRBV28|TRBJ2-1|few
CASSFFISTSYNEQFF
TGTGCCAGCAGTTTCTTTATATCCACCTCCTACAATGAGCAGTTCTTC
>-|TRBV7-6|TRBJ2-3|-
CASSLGVGQTTDTQYF
TGTGCCAGCAGCTTAGGCGTAGGACAGACAACAGATACGCAGTATTTT
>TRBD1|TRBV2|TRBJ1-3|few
CASSTPGQGTGNTIYF
TGTGCCAGCAGCACACCGGGACAGGGGACCGGAAACACCATATATTTT
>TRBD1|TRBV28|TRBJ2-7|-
CASFRGPNEQYF
TGTGCCAGCTTCAGGGGGCCCAACGAGCAGTACTTC
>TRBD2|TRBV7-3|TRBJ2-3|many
CASSFAAGYTDTQYF
TGTGCCAGCAGCTTTGCAGCGGGGTACACAGATACGCAGTATTTT
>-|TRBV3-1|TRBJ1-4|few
CASGWGGTNEKLFF
TGTGCCAGCGGCTGGGGCGGAACTAATGAAAAACTGTTTTTT
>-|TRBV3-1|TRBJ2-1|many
CASSQGSGGYNEQFF
TGTGCCAGCAGCCAAGGGTCCGGGGGATACAATGAGCAGTTCTTC
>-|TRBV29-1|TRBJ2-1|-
CSVLRAPSYNEQFF
TGCAGCGTTTTGCGAGCGCCCTCCTACAATGAGCAGTTCTTC
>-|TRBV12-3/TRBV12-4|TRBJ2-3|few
CASNLGLNTDTQYF
TGTGCCAGCAACCTGGGGCTAAACACAGATACGCAGTATTTT
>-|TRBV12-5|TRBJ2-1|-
CASGLPTSYREAGNEQFF
TGTGCTAGTGGTTTGCCAACTTCCTACCGGGAAGCGGGCAATGAGCAGTTCTTC
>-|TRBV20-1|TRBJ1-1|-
CSATYRAGSEAFF
TGCAGTGCTACTTACAGGGCTGGCTCTGAAGCTTTCTTT
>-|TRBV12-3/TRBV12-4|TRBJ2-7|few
CASRRGSSYEQYF
TGTGCCAGTCGTCGGGGTTCTTCCTACGAGCAGTACTTC
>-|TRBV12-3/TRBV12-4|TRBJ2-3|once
CASSTRTGTDTRYF
TGTGCCAGCAGTACCAGGACCGGCACAGATACGCGGTATTTT
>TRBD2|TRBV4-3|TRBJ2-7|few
CASSRTVAGVSEQYF
TGCGCCAGCAGCCGGACAGTAGCGGGAGTATCCGAGCAGTACTTC
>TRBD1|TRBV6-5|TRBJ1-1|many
CASSYGTEQKAFF
TGTGCCAGCAGTTACGGGACAGAGCAGAAAGCTTTCTTT
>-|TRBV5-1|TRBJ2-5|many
CASSLAGQQETQYF
TGCGCCAGCAGCTTGGCCGGGCAGCAAGAGACCCAGTACTTC
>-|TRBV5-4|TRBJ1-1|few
CASSLAGAVNTEAFF
TGTGCCAGCAGCTTGGCTGGGGCAGTGAACACTGAAGCTTTCTTT
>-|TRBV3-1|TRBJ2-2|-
CATSQDMEPNTGELFF
TGTGCCACCAGCCAAGATATGGAACCGAACACCGGGGAGCTGTTTTTT